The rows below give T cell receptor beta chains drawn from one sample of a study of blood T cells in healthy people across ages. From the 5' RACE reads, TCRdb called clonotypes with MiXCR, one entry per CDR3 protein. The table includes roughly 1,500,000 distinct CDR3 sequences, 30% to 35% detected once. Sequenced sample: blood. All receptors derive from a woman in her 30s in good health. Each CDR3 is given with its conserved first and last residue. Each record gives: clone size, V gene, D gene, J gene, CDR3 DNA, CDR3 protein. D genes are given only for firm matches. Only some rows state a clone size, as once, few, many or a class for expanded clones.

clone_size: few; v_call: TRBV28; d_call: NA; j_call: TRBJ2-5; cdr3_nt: TGTGCCAGCAGGGCTACGATCAAAGAGACCCAGTACTTC; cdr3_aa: CASRATIKETQYF
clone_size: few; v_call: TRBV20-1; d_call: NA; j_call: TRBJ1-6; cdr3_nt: TGCAGTGCTAGACCAAGGGGGTCTAGGGACCCGGCGGGAAATTCACCCCTCCACTTT; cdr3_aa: CSARPRGSRDPAGNSPLHF
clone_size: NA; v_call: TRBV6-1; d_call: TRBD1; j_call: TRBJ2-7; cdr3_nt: TGTGCCAGCAGTGAGCAGGGGGCCGAGCAGTACTTC; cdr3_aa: CASSEQGAEQYF
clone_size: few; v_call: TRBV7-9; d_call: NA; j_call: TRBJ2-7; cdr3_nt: TGTGCCAGCAGCTTAGGGGAGAGGGGCCTCGAGCAGTACTTC; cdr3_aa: CASSLGERGLEQYF
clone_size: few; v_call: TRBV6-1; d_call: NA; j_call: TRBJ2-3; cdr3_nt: TGTGCCAGCAGTGGACTCTATATTAGCACAGATACGCAGTATTTT; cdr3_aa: CASSGLYISTDTQYF
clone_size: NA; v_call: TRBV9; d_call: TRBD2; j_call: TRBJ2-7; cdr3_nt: TGTGCCAGCAGCGTGGCGGGAGGGTTCAGCGAGCAGTACTTC; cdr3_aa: CASSVAGGFSEQYF
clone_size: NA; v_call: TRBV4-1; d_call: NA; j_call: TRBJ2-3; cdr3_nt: TGCGCCAGCAGCCCCCCCCCGTTTGGGAGCACAGATACGCAGTATTTT; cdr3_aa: CASSPPPFGSTDTQYF
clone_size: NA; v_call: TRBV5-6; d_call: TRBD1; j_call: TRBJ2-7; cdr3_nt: TGTGCCAGCAGCAAGGGACAGGGTTCCGAGCAGTACTTC; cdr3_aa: CASSKGQGSEQYF
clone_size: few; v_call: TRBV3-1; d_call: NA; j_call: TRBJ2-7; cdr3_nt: TGTGCCAGCAGCGGATCCGAGACTAGATCCTCCGAGCAGTACTTC; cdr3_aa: CASSGSETRSSEQYF
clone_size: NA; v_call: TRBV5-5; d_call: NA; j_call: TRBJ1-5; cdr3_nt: TGTGCCAGCAGCTTGGCCTTGGCAAGGAATCAGCCCCAGCATTTT; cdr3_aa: CASSLALARNQPQHF
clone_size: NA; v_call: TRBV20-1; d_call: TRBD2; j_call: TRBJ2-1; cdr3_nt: TGCAGTGCTGCTCATAGCGGGAGAGAAAATGAGCAGTTCTTC; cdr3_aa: CSAAHSGRENEQFF
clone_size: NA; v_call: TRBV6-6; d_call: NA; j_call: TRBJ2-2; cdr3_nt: TGTGCCAGCAGTTACGACAGCGGCTCGACCGGGGAGCTGTTTTTT; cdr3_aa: CASSYDSGSTGELFF
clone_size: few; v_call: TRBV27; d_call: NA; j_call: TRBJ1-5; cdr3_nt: TGTGCCAACCGGGACAGCAATCAGCCCCAGCATTTT; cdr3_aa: CANRDSNQPQHF
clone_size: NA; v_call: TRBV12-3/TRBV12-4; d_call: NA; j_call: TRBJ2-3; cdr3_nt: TGTGCCAGCAGTTTGGCTACGAGAGCAGATACGCAGTATTTT; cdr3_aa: CASSLATRADTQYF
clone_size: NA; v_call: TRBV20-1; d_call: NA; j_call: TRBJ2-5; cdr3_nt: TGCAGTGCCCCCCGGCCCTTCCAAGAGACCCAGTACTTC; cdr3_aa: CSAPRPFQETQYF
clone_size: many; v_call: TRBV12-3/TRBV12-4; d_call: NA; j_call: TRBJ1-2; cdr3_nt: TGTGCCAGCAGCTTATCCGGGACGGAGAACTATGGCTACACCTTC; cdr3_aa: CASSLSGTENYGYTF
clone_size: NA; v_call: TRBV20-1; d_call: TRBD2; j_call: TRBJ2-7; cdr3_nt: TGCAGTGCTCGACTTACTAGCGGTACCTACGAGCAGTACTTC; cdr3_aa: CSARLTSGTYEQYF
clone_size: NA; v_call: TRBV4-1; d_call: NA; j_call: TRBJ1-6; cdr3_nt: TGCGCCAGCAGCCAAGATAGACGGGCCGAATATAATTCACCCCTCCACTTT; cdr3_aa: CASSQDRRAEYNSPLHF
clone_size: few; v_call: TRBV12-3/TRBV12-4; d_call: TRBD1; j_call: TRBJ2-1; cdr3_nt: TGTGCCAGCAGTTATTACAGGGGGCGAACCTACAATGAGCAGTTCTTC; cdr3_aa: CASSYYRGRTYNEQFF
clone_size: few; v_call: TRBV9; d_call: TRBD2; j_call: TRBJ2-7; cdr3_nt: TGTGCCAGCAGCGGGACTAGCGCCGACTACGAGCAGTACTTC; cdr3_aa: CASSGTSADYEQYF
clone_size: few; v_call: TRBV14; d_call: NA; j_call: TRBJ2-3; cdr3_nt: TGTGCCAGCAGCCAAGTTGTAGCCCTTGGAGGTACGCAGTATTTT; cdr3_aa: CASSQVVALGGTQYF
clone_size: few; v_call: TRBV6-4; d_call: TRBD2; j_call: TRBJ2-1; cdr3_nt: TGTGCCAGCAGTCGCGGGCCTAGCGGGAGTTATGAGCAGTTCTTC; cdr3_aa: CASSRGPSGSYEQFF
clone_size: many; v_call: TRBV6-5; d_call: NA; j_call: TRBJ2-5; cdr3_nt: TGTGCCAGCAGTTACTCCCGGGGTCTAGAGACCCAGTACTTC; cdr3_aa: CASSYSRGLETQYF
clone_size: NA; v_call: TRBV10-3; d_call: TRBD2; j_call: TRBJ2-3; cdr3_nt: TGTGCCATCAGTGGGGGGGGTCGTGATACGCAGTATTTT; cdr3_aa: CAISGGGRDTQYF
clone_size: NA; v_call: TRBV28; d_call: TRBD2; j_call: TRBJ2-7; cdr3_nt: TGTGCCAGCCCCCCTACTTCAGGACTAGCATACAATGAGCAGTACTTC; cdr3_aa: CASPPTSGLAYNEQYF
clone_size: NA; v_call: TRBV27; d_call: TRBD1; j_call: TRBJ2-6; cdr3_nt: TGTGCCAGCAGCCACGGACAGGGTCCCTCTGGGGCCAACGTCCTGACTTTC; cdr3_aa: CASSHGQGPSGANVLTF
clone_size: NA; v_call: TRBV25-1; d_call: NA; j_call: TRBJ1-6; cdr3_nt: TGTGCCAGCAGTGACGATACGCGAAATTCACCCCTCCACTTT; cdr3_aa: CASSDDTRNSPLHF
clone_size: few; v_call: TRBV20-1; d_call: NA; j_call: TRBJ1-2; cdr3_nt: TGCAGTGCAACACACCCATCTAACTATGGCTACACCTTC; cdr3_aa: CSATHPSNYGYTF
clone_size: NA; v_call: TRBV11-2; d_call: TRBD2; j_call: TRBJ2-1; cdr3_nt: TGTGCCAGCAGCTCACATAGCGGGGGGGCACTAGATGGGCAGTTCTTC; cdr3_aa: CASSSHSGGALDGQFF
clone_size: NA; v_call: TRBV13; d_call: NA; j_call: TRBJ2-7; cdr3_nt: TGTGCCAGCAGCTTAACGCTGAGTCCCTCCTACGAGCAGTACTTC; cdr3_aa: CASSLTLSPSYEQYF
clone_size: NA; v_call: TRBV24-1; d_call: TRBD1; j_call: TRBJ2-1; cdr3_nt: TGTGCCACCAGTAAGCATCCGGGACAGGGGAATGAGCAGTTCTTC; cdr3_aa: CATSKHPGQGNEQFF
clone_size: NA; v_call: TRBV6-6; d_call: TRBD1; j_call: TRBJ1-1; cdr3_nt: TGTGCCAGCAGTTACTCGACGACAGGGCCGGAGGCTTTCTTT; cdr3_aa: CASSYSTTGPEAFF